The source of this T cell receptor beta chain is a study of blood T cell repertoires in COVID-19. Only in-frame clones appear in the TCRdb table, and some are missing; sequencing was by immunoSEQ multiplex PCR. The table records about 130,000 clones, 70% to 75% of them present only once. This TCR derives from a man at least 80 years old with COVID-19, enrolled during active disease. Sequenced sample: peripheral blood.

The CDR3 sequence is CSVALSGRGDNEQFF. CDR3 DNA: TGCAGCGTTGCCCTATCCGGCAGGGGGGACAATGAGCAGTTCTTC. This sequence joins TRBV29-1 and TRBJ2-1; TRBD1 is a possible D gene (7 bases). From germline, CDR1 is SQVTM and CDR2 ANQGSEA. The CDR3 extends over 15 amino acids. Trimming left V 4 bases short and J 5 bases short, with 18 bases between.